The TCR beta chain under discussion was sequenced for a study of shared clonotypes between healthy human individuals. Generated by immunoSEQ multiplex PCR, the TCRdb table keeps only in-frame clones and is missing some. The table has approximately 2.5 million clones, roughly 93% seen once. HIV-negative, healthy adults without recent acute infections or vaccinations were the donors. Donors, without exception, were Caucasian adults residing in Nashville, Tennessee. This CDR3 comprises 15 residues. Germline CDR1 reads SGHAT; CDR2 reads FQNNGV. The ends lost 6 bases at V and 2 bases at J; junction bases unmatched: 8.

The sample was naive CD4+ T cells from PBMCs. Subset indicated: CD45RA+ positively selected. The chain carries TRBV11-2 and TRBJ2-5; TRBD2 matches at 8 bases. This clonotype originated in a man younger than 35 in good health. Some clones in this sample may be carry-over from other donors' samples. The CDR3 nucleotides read TGTGCCAGCAGTCTTAGCGGGGCACCACAAGAGACCCAGTACTTC. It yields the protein CASSLSGAPQETQYF. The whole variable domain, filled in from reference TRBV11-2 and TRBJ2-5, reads EAGVAQSPRYKIIEKRQSVAFWCNPISGHATLYWYQQILGQGPKLLIQFQNNGVVDDSQLPKDRFSAERLKGVDSTLKIQPAKLEDSAVYLCASSLSGAPQETQYFGPGTRLLVL.